The 9 T cell receptor beta chains reported below all come from one sample, sequenced in a study of blood T cell repertoires in COVID-19. Produced via immunoSEQ multiplex PCR; TCRdb's table is partial and in-frame only. The sample has some 260,000 clones, approximately 79% seen once. The material sequenced was PBMCs or T cells enriched from blood (not recorded which). The receptors shown here come from a young man with acute COVID-19.

The chain links TRBV5-6 to TRBJ2-2; D perhaps matches TRBD2 (7 bases). Germline lookup yields CDR1 SGHDT and CDR2 YYEEEE. V dropped 3 bases and J dropped 4 bases, with 13 bases sitting between them. CDR3 size: 15 residues. The CDR3 coding sequence is TGTGCCAGCAGCTCCTTGGGGGGGCCCACCGGGGAGCTGTTTTTT. Amino acids: CASSSLGGPTGELFF. Based on the CDR3 plus reference TRBV5-6 and TRBJ2-2, the full variable domain is DAGVTQSPTHLIKTRGQQVTLRCSPKSGHDTVSWYQQALGQGPQFIFQYYEEEERQRGNFPDRFSGHQFPNYSSELNVNALLLGDSALYLCASSSLGGPTGELFFGEGSRLTVL.

CDR3 in amino acids: CASSNQGQETQYF. In nucleotides, the CDR3 is TGTGCCAGTAGTAACCAGGGACAAGAGACCCAGTACTTC. The chain carries TRBV19 and TRBJ2-5, with D possibly matching TRBD1 (5 bases). Germline V gene sequence: CDR1 LNHDA, CDR2 SQIVND (reference sequence). V gave up 4 bases and J gave up 2 bases, with 8 bases separating them. This CDR3 is built from 13 residues.

V usage is TRBV3-1 (or the pseudogene TRBV3-2) and J usage is TRBJ1-5, with 8 bases fitting TRBD1. CDR1 LGHDT and CDR2 YNNKEL come from the germline V gene (reference sequence). The J segment lost 5 bases and the V segment lost 1 base, leaving 1 base of the junction unmatched. The CDR3 has 14 amino acids. The CDR3 loop is CASSQGQGHQPQHF. Written as DNA, the CDR3 is TGTGCCAGCAGCCAAGGACAGGGGCATCAGCCCCAGCATTTT.

The V gene is TRBV4-2, the J gene TRBJ2-1, with D perhaps TRBD1 (6 bases). This CDR3 region has 15 residues. Germline CDR1 is LGHNA and CDR2 is YNFKEQ. Trimming cost V 4 bases and J 7 bases, with 17 bases left between them. The CDR3 is CASSPEGVAYNEQFF. The CDR3 region has the DNA TGTGCCAGCAGCCCCGAGGGGGTAGCGTATAATGAGCAGTTCTTC.

V and J are TRBV10-1 and TRBJ2-1; D is ambiguous. The CDR3 sequence is 13 residues long. Germline CDR1 WNHNN, CDR2 SYGVQD (reference sequence). V gave up 0 bases and J gave up 9 bases, with 9 bases separating them. The CDR3 sequence is CASSESRLGEQFF. The CDR3 DNA reads TGCGCCAGCAGTGAGTCGAGACTGGGTGAGCAGTTCTTC.

The chain employs TRBV3-1 (or the pseudogene TRBV3-2) and TRBJ2-2, with D tentatively TRBD2 (6 bases). Germline V gene data show CDR1 as LGHDT and CDR2 as YNNKEL (reference sequence). V lost 4 bases and J lost 7, with 7 bases in between. This CDR3 has 12 residues. CDR3 nucleotides: TGTGCCAGCAGCCCCGGGAGCGGGGAGCTGTTTTTT. This encodes CASSPGSGELFF.

This clone came up a few times. This chain uses TRBV6-2 or TRBV6-3 with TRBJ1-1, with D unclear. This CDR3 spans 13 amino acids. The V and J ends lost 2 bases and 1 base respectively, with 5 bases between them. Germline V CDR1 and CDR2: MNHEY, SVGEGT. CDR3 region: CASSYAENTEAFF. The CDR3 DNA follows: TGTGCCAGCAGTTACGCGGAGAACACTGAAGCTTTCTTT.

This chain connects TRBV4-1 to TRBJ1-6, with 9 bases that match TRBD1. The germline V gene has CDR1 MGHRA and CDR2 YSYEKL. CDR3 length: 20 amino acids. Trimming cost V 4 bases and J 1 base; bases outside gene matches: 14. This chain's CDR3 is CASSRIRTGVSRSYNSPLHF. CDR3 nucleotide sequence: TGCGCCAGCAGCCGAATCAGGACAGGGGTTTCTCGGTCCTATAATTCACCCCTCCACTTT.

A single count supports this clone. The rearrangement links TRBV6-5 to TRBJ2-3; 10 bases are a match to TRBD1. CDR1 and CDR2 from the germline V gene are MNHEY and SVGAGI. Trimming at V came to 5 bases and at J to 3 bases, leaving 5 bases not matched to a gene. The CDR3 has 15 residues. The CDR3 protein is CASSRDRGRTDTQYF. CDR3 DNA sequence: TGTGCCAGCAGTCGGGACAGGGGAAGGACAGATACGCAGTATTTT.